The sequence of this TCR beta chain was determined in a study of T cells in Graves' hyperthyroidism and ophthalmopathy. RNA transcripts gave rise to amplified TCR beta CDR3 regions. HTBI primers drove first-round RT-PCR of the TCR CDR3. TCRdb reanalysed the multiplex PCR reads using MiXCR and keeps one entry per CDR3 protein. The table includes 500,000 to 800,000 distinct CDR3 sequences, over 40% detected once. Per the germline V gene, CDR1 is MGHDK and CDR2 is SYGVNS. This CDR3 region has 17 residues. Unmatched junction bases numbered 13, after V lost 6 bases and J lost 1 base. This clonotype was seen only a few times.

The rearrangement links TRBV25-1 to TRBJ2-5, with 8 bases identical to TRBD1. This TCR was sampled from an adult man with Graves' disease, either hyperthyroidism or ophthalmopathy (not recorded which). The sample comprised peripheral blood or thyroid tissue (not recorded which). The CDR3 DNA is TGTGCCAGCAGCTCACTAGCTCCCGGGACAGGCCAAGAGACCCAGTACTTC. Its protein is CASSSLAPGTGQETQYF.